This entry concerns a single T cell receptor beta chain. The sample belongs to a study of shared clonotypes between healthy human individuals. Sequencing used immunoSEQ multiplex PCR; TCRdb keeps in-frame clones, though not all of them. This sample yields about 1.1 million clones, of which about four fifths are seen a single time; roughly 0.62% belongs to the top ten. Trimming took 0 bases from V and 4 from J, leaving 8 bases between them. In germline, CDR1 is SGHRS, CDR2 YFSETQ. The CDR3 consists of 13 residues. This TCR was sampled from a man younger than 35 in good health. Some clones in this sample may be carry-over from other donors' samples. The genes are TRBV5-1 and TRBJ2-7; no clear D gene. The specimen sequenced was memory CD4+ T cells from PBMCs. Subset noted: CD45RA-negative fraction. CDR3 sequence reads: CASSLGQEYEQYF. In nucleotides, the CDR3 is TGCGCCAGCAGCTTGGGGCAAGAATACGAGCAGTACTTC.